The rows below give T cell receptor beta chains drawn from one sample of a study of blood T cell repertoires in COVID-19. Profiling relied on immunoSEQ multiplex PCR, and the TCRdb table lists in-frame clones only, not all of them. The sample carries 200,000 to 250,000 clones, roughly 80% recorded once. The sequencing sample was made of peripheral blood. The receptors stem from a man aged 30 to 39 with active or convalescent COVID-19. CDR3s include the opening cysteine and the closing phenylalanine or tryptophan. Each record gives: clone size, D gene, V gene, J gene, CDR3 protein, CDR3 DNA. A D gene is named only where the DNA matches it firmly. The size entry is marked missing in some rows and otherwise reads once, few, many or a size class.

size: few
D: NA
V: TRBV11-3
J: TRBJ2-7
CDR3: CASSLSAAPNEQYF
DNA: TGTGCCAGCAGCTTATCAGCGGCCCCGAACGAGCAGTACTTC

size: NA
D: NA
V: TRBV7-2
J: TRBJ2-7
CDR3: CASSLALGETYEQYF
DNA: TGTGCCAGCAGCTTAGCGTTAGGGGAAACCTACGAGCAGTACTTC

size: NA
D: TRBD1
V: TRBV7-9
J: TRBJ1-2
CDR3: CASSSGTGFYGYTF
DNA: TGTGCCAGCAGCTCCGGGACAGGATTTTATGGCTACACCTTC

size: NA
D: TRBD2
V: TRBV10-3
J: TRBJ2-3
CDR3: CAISEYPAGQEDTQYF
DNA: TGTGCCATCAGTGAGTATCCAGCGGGGCAGGAGGATACGCAGTATTTT

size: once
D: NA
V: TRBV2
J: TRBJ2-4
CDR3: CASSDRGRTAKNIQYF
DNA: TGTGCCAGCAGTGATCGGGGGAGGACCGCCAAAAACATTCAGTACTTC

size: NA
D: NA
V: TRBV27
J: TRBJ1-1
CDR3: CASSFLAGGATEAFF
DNA: TGTGCCAGCAGTTTTTTAGCCGGGGGGGCCACTGAAGCTTTCTTT

size: NA
D: NA
V: TRBV29-1
J: TRBJ2-3
CDR3: CSVPGLRTDTQYF
DNA: TGCAGCGTCCCGGGACTGCGCACAGATACGCAGTATTTT

size: once
D: NA
V: TRBV19
J: TRBJ2-2
CDR3: CASSIGWGTNTGELFF
DNA: TGTGCCAGTAGTATAGGGTGGGGCACTAACACCGGGGAGCTGTTTTTT

size: NA
D: TRBD1
V: TRBV18
J: TRBJ1-2
CDR3: CASSPRQGRDNYGYTF
DNA: TGTGCCAGCTCACCCAGACAGGGCAGAGATAACTATGGCTACACCTTC

size: NA
D: NA
V: TRBV30
J: TRBJ1-5
CDR3: CAWREGGNQPQHF
DNA: TGTGCCTGGAGGGAAGGGGGCAATCAGCCCCAGCATTTT

size: NA
D: NA
V: TRBV28
J: TRBJ1-2
CDR3: CASSLQGFGYTF
DNA: TGTGCCAGCAGTTTACAGGGTTTTGGCTACACCTTC

size: NA
D: TRBD2
V: TRBV7-9
J: TRBJ2-7
CDR3: CASSPGLADPEQYF
DNA: TGTGCCAGCAGCCCCGGACTAGCGGATCCCGAGCAGTACTTC

size: NA
D: NA
V: TRBV9
J: TRBJ1-3
CDR3: CASSPVGQGYTIYF
DNA: TGTGCCAGCAGCCCCGTCGGGCAGGGTTACACCATATATTTT

size: NA
D: TRBD2
V: TRBV4-3
J: TRBJ2-2
CDR3: CASSLTSGGFGELFF
DNA: TGCGCCAGCAGCCTGACTAGCGGGGGGTTCGGGGAGCTGTTTTTT

size: NA
D: TRBD1
V: TRBV29-1
J: TRBJ1-2
CDR3: CSVEDDRVFGYTF
DNA: TGCAGCGTTGAAGATGACAGGGTTTTTGGCTACACCTTC

size: NA
D: NA
V: TRBV5-4
J: TRBJ1-2
CDR3: CASSTGQLTFYGYTF
DNA: TGTGCCAGCAGCACCGGACAGTTGACCTTCTATGGCTACACCTTC

size: NA
D: NA
V: TRBV19
J: TRBJ1-6
CDR3: CASTAGGLSGSYNSPLHF
DNA: TGTGCCAGTACCGCGGGGGGGTTATCAGGATCCTATAATTCACCCCTCCACTTT

size: NA
D: TRBD1
V: TRBV6-5
J: TRBJ2-1
CDR3: CASSHTTGDEQFF
DNA: TGTGCCAGCAGTCACACCACAGGGGATGAGCAGTTCTTC

size: NA
D: TRBD2
V: TRBV7-2
J: TRBJ2-7
CDR3: CASSYGGLAGGEQYF
DNA: TGTGCCAGCAGCTACGGGGGTCTAGCGGGAGGCGAGCAGTACTTC

size: once
D: NA
V: TRBV11-2
J: TRBJ2-4
CDR3: CASSHYNLAKNIQYF
DNA: TGTGCCAGCAGCCACTACAACCTAGCCAAAAACATTCAGTACTTC

size: few
D: TRBD1
V: TRBV3-1/TRBV3-2
J: TRBJ1-6
CDR3: CASSPRDRVSPLHF
DNA: TGTGCCAGCAGCCCCCGGGACAGGGTTTCACCCCTCCACTTT

size: NA
D: NA
V: TRBV7-9
J: TRBJ2-1
CDR3: CASSAAGGGQNYNEQFF
DNA: TGTGCCAGCAGCGCCGCCGGAGGGGGACAGAACTACAATGAGCAGTTCTTC

size: NA
D: TRBD1
V: TRBV7-2
J: TRBJ2-2
CDR3: CASSLGQGTGELFF
DNA: TGTGCCAGCAGCTTAGGACAGGGCACCGGGGAGCTGTTTTTT

size: NA
D: TRBD1
V: TRBV12-3/TRBV12-4
J: TRBJ1-2
CDR3: CASSLLGQGAFTF
DNA: TGTGCCAGCAGTTTACTGGGACAGGGGGCGTTCACCTTC

size: NA
D: NA
V: TRBV7-3
J: TRBJ2-2
CDR3: CASKRDGRVNTGELFF
DNA: TGTGCCAGCAAAAGGGATGGCAGGGTGAACACCGGGGAGCTGTTTTTT

size: few
D: NA
V: TRBV7-9
J: TRBJ1-4
CDR3: CASSSTPGESNEKLFF
DNA: TGTGCCAGCAGCTCAACCCCGGGGGAGTCTAATGAAAAACTGTTTTTT

size: NA
D: NA
V: TRBV27
J: TRBJ1-1
CDR3: CASSPLRQTRFEAFF
DNA: TGTGCCAGCAGTCCGCTTAGACAGACGAGGTTTGAAGCTTTCTTT

size: NA
D: NA
V: TRBV3-1/TRBV3-2
J: TRBJ1-5
CDR3: CASSQDGADNQPQHF
DNA: TGTGCCAGCAGCCAAGATGGGGCCGATAATCAGCCCCAGCATTTT

size: NA
D: NA
V: TRBV7-2
J: TRBJ1-2
CDR3: CASSFEQGRGYTF
DNA: TGTGCCAGCAGCTTTGAACAGGGTCGCGGCTACACCTTC

size: NA
D: TRBD1
V: TRBV7-2
J: TRBJ2-7
CDR3: CASSARDRKYEQYF
DNA: TGTGCCAGCAGCGCCCGGGACAGAAAATACGAGCAGTACTTC

size: NA
D: NA
V: TRBV24-1
J: TRBJ1-2
CDR3: CATSDPGTNYGYTF
DNA: TGTGCCACCAGTGATCCGGGGACTAACTATGGCTACACCTTC